The 23 T cell receptor beta chains listed next were all sequenced from one sample in a study of blood T cell repertoires in COVID-19. Clones were sequenced by immunoSEQ multiplex PCR, and TCRdb holds only the in-frame ones, with some missing. The top ten clones hold about 10% of a sample with about 200,000 clones, roughly 86% of them seen once. Sequenced sample: peripheral blood. The source of these receptors is a woman aged 45 to 65 with COVID-19, enrolled during active disease.

The V call is TRBV19, the J call TRBJ1-1; D is unresolved. V lost 5 bases to trimming and J lost 0 bases, with 10 bases between them. The CDR3 covers 14 residues. Germline V gene sequence: CDR1 LNHDA, CDR2 SQIVND (reference sequence). DNA for the CDR3: TGTGCCAGTAGTCCGGGGTCCTTGAACACTGAAGCTTTCTTT. The encoded protein is CASSPGSLNTEAFF.

The chain recombines TRBV27 with TRBJ2-5, with 10 bases lining up with TRBD1. Germline values: CDR1 MNHEY, CDR2 SMNVEV (reference sequence). J gave up 7 bases and V 6 bases, and 5 bases lay outside the gene matches. The CDR3 is made up of 13 amino acids. The CDR3 coding sequence is TGTGCCAGCAGGGACAGGGGGTCGGGGACCCAGTACTTC. Amino acids: CASRDRGSGTQYF.

This clone came up once. The chain carries TRBV5-4 and TRBJ1-6; no clear D. Germline V CDR1 and CDR2: SGHNT, YYREEE (reference sequence). V was shortened by 1 base and J by 6 bases, with 11 bases between the two germline ends. CDR3 length equals 15 residues. Here the CDR3 reads CASSLSAGFNSPLHF. DNA for the CDR3: TGTGCCAGCAGCTTGTCGGCAGGATTTAATTCACCCCTCCACTTT.

This sequence joins TRBV5-5 and TRBJ2-7; D might be TRBD1 (6 bases). Germline V gene data show CDR1 as SGHKS and CDR2 as YYEKEE (reference sequence). The CDR3 extends over 13 amino acids. Deletions cut 2 bases from V and 6 bases from J, with 12 bases between. The CDR3 protein is CASSLPGVVEQYV. DNA for the CDR3: TGTGCCAGCAGCTTACCAGGGGTGGTCGAGCAGTACGTC.

V is TRBV5-1 and J is TRBJ1-1; 9 bases fit TRBD1. The trim removed 3 bases at V and 6 bases at J, leaving 6 bases unmatched. In germline, CDR1 is SGHRS, CDR2 YFSETQ. CDR3 length: 14 amino acids. The CDR3 bases are TGCGCCAGCAGCTCGGACAGGGGTAGAGCTGAAGCTTTCTTT. It is translated as CASSSDRGRAEAFF.

This chain uses TRBV19 with TRBJ2-1; a possible D gene is TRBD1 (6 bases). The CDR3 contains 13 residues. The V and J ends lost 8 bases and 7 bases respectively, with 15 bases between them. Germline CDR1 and CDR2: LNHDA and SQIVND (reference sequence). The DNA of the CDR3 is TGTGCCAGTCGAATTTCAGGGGTAAATGAGCAGTTCTTC. This codes for CASRISGVNEQFF.

V is TRBV12-3 or TRBV12-4 and J is TRBJ2-3; unclear D gene. Between the trimmed V and J ends, which lost 3 bases and 7 bases, there was a span of 5 bases. This CDR3 contains 11 residues. The CDR3 loop reads CASSLGNTQYF. CDR3 in DNA: TGTGCCAGCAGTTTGGGCAATACGCAGTATTTT.

The genes are TRBV7-8 and TRBJ2-6; weak D call: TRBD2 (5 bases). Looked up from germline, CDR1 is SGHVS and CDR2 is FQNEAQ. V shed 5 bases and J shed 6 bases, with 26 bases lying between them. The length of the CDR3 is 19 residues. As DNA, the CDR3 is TGTGCCAGCAGCCCCCGGCGGGTTACAACCTTGAGGGAGGCCAACGTCCTGACTTTC. This encodes CASSPRRVTTLREANVLTF.

The chain joins TRBV7-3 to TRBJ1-1, with 8 bases that match TRBD1. This CDR3 spans 14 amino acids. In germline, CDR1 is SGHTA, CDR2 FQGTGA. With V trimmed by 2 bases and J by 1 base, 0 bases remained unmatched. The CDR3 DNA is TGTGCCAGCAGCTTAGGGACAGGGAACACTGAAGCTTTCTTT. It translates to CASSLGTGNTEAFF.

The chain couples TRBV10-3 to TRBJ2-1, with a possible D match to TRBD2 (6 bases). The ends were cut back, 7 bases at V and 4 bases at J, with 14 bases in the middle. Germline V lookup: CDR1 ENHRY, CDR2 SYGVKD. This CDR3 has 14 amino acids. The CDR3 DNA is TGTGCCATCACGACGGGACTTTTATACAATGAGCAGTTCTTC. Residues: CAITTGLLYNEQFF.

The J gene is TRBJ2-3, the V gene TRBV5-1; D is possibly TRBD2 (5 bases). This CDR3 comprises 14 residues. Trimming removed 0 bases at V and 5 bases at J, with 10 bases between. Germline V gene lookup returns CDR1 SGHRS and CDR2 YFSETQ. The CDR3 coding sequence is TGCGCCAGCAGCTTGGAACGGGGTGGAGATACGCAGTATTTT. As protein: CASSLERGGDTQYF.

This clone was detected a few times. The sample contains more than one DNA sequence encoding this CDR3. The rearrangement uses TRBV27 and TRBJ1-2, with TRBD1 matching over 9 bases. The trim removed 6 bases at V and 5 bases at J, leaving 4 bases unmatched. From germline, CDR1 is MNHEY and CDR2 SMNVEV (reference sequence). This CDR3 is 13 amino acids long. For the CDR3, the DNA is TGTGCCAGCAGCCCGGGACAGGGTTATGGCTACACCTTC. This gives the protein CASSPGQGYGYTF.

This chain uses TRBV10-3 with TRBJ2-7; 8 positions match TRBD1. The CDR3 consists of 16 residues. Trimming cost V 6 bases and J 2 bases; bases outside gene matches: 12. From germline, CDR1 is ENHRY and CDR2 SYGVKD. The chain's CDR3 is CAISSGGAVYPYEQYF. The CDR3 DNA reads as TGTGCCATCAGCTCAGGGGGCGCAGTATACCCCTACGAGCAGTACTTC.

This clone was counted at least ten times. CDR3: CASSSLGAGKESYEQYV. Written as DNA, the CDR3 is TGTGCCAGCAGCTCCTTAGGAGCAGGGAAGGAATCCTACGAGCAGTACGTC. V is TRBV7-8 and J is TRBJ2-7, with D tentatively TRBD1 (5 bases). The ends were cut back, 4 bases at V and 1 base at J, with 20 bases in the middle. Germline assignment: CDR1 SGHVS and CDR2 FQNEAQ. The CDR3 has 17 residues.

This clone has a single count. The J gene is TRBJ2-1, the V gene TRBV6-5, with 8 positions matching TRBD2. CDR3 length equals 15 residues. J lost 10 bases, V lost 7 bases, and 15 bases had no gene match. Germline CDR1 reads MNHEY; CDR2 reads SVGAGI. The CDR3 spells CASTTTSGGWGEQFF. As DNA, the CDR3 is TGTGCCAGCACCACCACTAGCGGCGGGTGGGGGGAGCAGTTCTTC.

The rearrangement joins TRBV10-3 to TRBJ1-1, with TRBD1 matching 12 bases. CDR1 is ENHRY and CDR2 is SYGVKD in the germline V gene. This CDR3 has 13 amino acids. V lost 6 bases and J lost 6; bases outside the gene matches: 2. The CDR3 nucleotides are TGTGCCATCAGGGGACAGGGGGCGGCTGAAGCTTTCTTT. Its protein is CAIRGQGAAEAFF.

The chain has TRBV15 and TRBJ2-7, with 7 bases that match TRBD1. The germline V gene has CDR1 LNHNV and CDR2 YYDKDF (reference sequence). V was pared by 3 bases and J by 1 base, with 6 bases of the junction left unmatched. This CDR3 comprises 15 residues. The CDR3 loop reads CATSSGRDSSYEQYF. The CDR3 nucleotides are TGTGCCACCAGCAGCGGCCGGGACAGTTCCTACGAGCAGTACTTC. The full variable domain, its missing parts supplied by reference TRBV15 and TRBJ2-7, is DAMVIQNPRYQVTQFGKPVTLSCSQTLNHNVMYWYQQKSSQAPKLLFHYYDKDFNNEADTPDNFQSRRPNTSFCFLDIRSPGLGDTAMYLCATSSGRDSSYEQYFGPGTRLTVT.

This chain uses TRBV5-4 with TRBJ2-5; TRBD2 matches at 8 bases. Germline CDR1 is SGHNT and CDR2 is YYREEE (reference sequence). Germline trimming cut 3 bases from V and 3 bases from J; bases unmatched to any gene: 4. The CDR3 length is 14 residues. CDR3: CASSSRGGEETQYF. In nucleotides, the CDR3 is TGTGCCAGCAGCTCACGGGGGGGGGAAGAGACCCAGTACTTC.

The V call is TRBV18, the J call TRBJ1-6, with a tentative D call TRBD1 (5 bases). The CDR3 covers 15 residues. Germline lookup yields CDR1 KGHSH and CDR2 LQKENI. V was trimmed by 6 bases and J by 10 bases, leaving 19 bases between them. The CDR3 coding sequence is TGTGCCAGCTCCCCCGGGTGGGGACTAGGATCACCCCTCCACTTT. As protein: CASSPGWGLGSPLHF.

The rearrangement joins TRBV21-1 to TRBJ2-7; whether TRBD2, the table's D call, matches the DNA was not checked. TRBV21-1 is termed a pseudogene. There are 15 residues in the CDR3. CDR3 loop: CASSKAREVAYEQYF. DNA of the CDR3: TGTGCCAGCAGCAAAGCGAGGGAGGTCGCCTACGAGCAGTACTTC.

The rearrangement links TRBV27 to TRBJ1-6, with D perhaps matching TRBD1 (6 bases). V shed 8 bases and J shed 3 bases, with 11 bases lying between them. The CDR3 sequence is 14 residues long. Germline loops: CDR1 MNHEY, CDR2 SMNVEV (reference sequence). The CDR3 reads CASSYRDYNSPLHF. The CDR3 DNA reads as TGTGCCAGCTCGTACAGGGACTATAATTCACCCCTCCACTTT.

The chain carries TRBV7-9 and TRBJ2-3, with 9 bases identical to TRBD1. The CDR3 is made up of 15 amino acids. Germline CDR1 and CDR2: SEHNR and FQNEAQ (reference sequence). The trim removed 3 bases at V and 3 bases at J, leaving 4 bases unmatched. CDR3 region: CASSFLTGGTDTQYF. In nucleotides, the CDR3 is TGTGCCAGCAGCTTCCTGACAGGGGGGACAGATACGCAGTATTTT.

The V call is TRBV19, the J call TRBJ1-5; no reliable D call. Germline V gives CDR1 LNHDA, CDR2 SQIVND (reference sequence). The CDR3 runs 15 residues. V shed 0 bases and J shed 3 bases, with 9 bases lying between them. CDR3 sequence: CASSIESVNNQPQHF. In DNA, the CDR3 is TGTGCCAGTAGTATAGAATCAGTGAACAATCAGCCCCAGCATTTT.